The next 28 T cell receptor beta chains were all read from a single sample in a study of blood T cell repertoires in COVID-19. Method: immunoSEQ multiplex PCR; TCRdb's copy keeps in-frame clones and lacks some. Seen here are 380,000 or so clones, more than 80% observed once, and the top ten hold around 1.2%. Input material: peripheral blood. These receptors were taken from a man aged 40-55 years with acute or convalescent COVID-19.

The chain links TRBV28 to TRBJ1-1, with a tentative D call TRBD1 (6 bases). CDR1 MDHEN and CDR2 SYDVKM come from the germline V gene. The CDR3 contains 15 residues. With 4 bases removed from V and 0 bases from J, the gap between germline ends came to 12 bases. The CDR3 loop is CASSSNRVVNTEAFF. CDR3 bases: TGTGCCAGCAGTTCTAACAGGGTCGTGAACACTGAAGCTTTCTTT.

The rearrangement joins TRBV6-5 to TRBJ2-3; 8 bases agree with TRBD1. V lost 7 bases and J lost 3; bases outside the gene matches: 6. The length of the CDR3 is 14 residues. The germline gives CDR1 MNHEY, CDR2 SVGAGI. CDR3 sequence: CASTPDRVTDTQYF. In DNA, the CDR3 is TGTGCCAGCACCCCGGACAGGGTAACAGATACGCAGTATTTT.

The V and J genes are TRBV4-1 and TRBJ2-1, with 8 bases matching TRBD2. In germline, CDR1 is MGHRA, CDR2 YSYEKL. The V segment lost 1 base and the J segment 4 bases; nucleotides outside the gene matches: 3. The length of the CDR3 is 15 residues. The CDR3 spells CASSQVGTRYNEQFF. DNA for the CDR3: TGCGCCAGCAGCCAAGTAGGGACTAGATACAATGAGCAGTTCTTC.

The rearrangement links TRBV5-1 to TRBJ1-1, with unresolved D. CDR3 length: 14 amino acids. Deletions cut 4 bases from V and 1 base from J, with 11 bases between. Germline values: CDR1 SGHRS, CDR2 YFSETQ. The CDR3 sequence: CASSPVGANTEAFF. In DNA, the CDR3 is TGCGCCAGCAGCCCGGTTGGTGCGAACACTGAAGCTTTCTTT.

This chain links TRBV7-9 with TRBJ1-2; TRBD1 might be the D (6 bases). V was pared by 5 bases and J by 6 bases, with 13 bases between. The CDR3 is 13 residues long. Germline CDR1 and CDR2: SEHNR and FQNEAQ (reference sequence). The CDR3 protein is CASSVGTSNGYTF. The CDR3 DNA is TGTGCCAGCAGCGTCGGGACATCTAATGGCTACACCTTC.

The CDR3 spells CASSGTGASQPQHF. The CDR3 coding sequence is TGTGCCAGCAGTGGGACAGGGGCATCGCAGCCCCAGCATTTT. This chain uses TRBV2 with TRBJ1-5; 9 bases agree with TRBD1. V gave up 4 bases and J gave up 7 bases; unmatched junction bases: 5. This CDR3 has 14 residues. CDR1 SNHLY and CDR2 FYNNEI come from the germline V gene.

The sample holds one count of this clone. This chain joins TRBV6-6 and TRBJ1-1; no clear D gene. The V and J ends lost 6 bases and 7 bases respectively, with 6 bases between them. CDR3 size: 10 residues. Germline V CDR1 and CDR2: MNHNY, SVGAGI (reference sequence). Here the CDR3 reads CASSTLEAFF. The CDR3 DNA follows: TGTGCCAGCAGCACTCTTGAAGCTTTCTTT.

This chain joins TRBV28 and TRBJ2-7; 10 bases map to TRBD1. Germline lookup yields CDR1 MDHEN and CDR2 SYDVKM. V dropped 6 bases and J dropped 5; count of bases not matched to a gene: 7. The CDR3 runs 14 residues. The CDR3 coding sequence is TGTGCCAGCAGCCTGACAGGGGGCGGACACGAGCAGTACTTC. Amino acid sequence: CASSLTGGGHEQYF.

This clone has more than one count but fewer than ten. The sample contains more than one DNA sequence encoding this CDR3. J is TRBJ1-1 and V is TRBV6-5, with D unresolved. V lost 0 bases and J 0 bases, leaving 8 bases between the germline ends. CDR1 and CDR2 from the germline V gene are MNHEY and SVGAGI. The CDR3 consists of 15 residues. CDR3 coding DNA: TGTGCCAGCAGTTACTCGGGGAGCATGAACACTGAAGCTTTCTTT. Amino acids: CASSYSGSMNTEAFF.

V gene TRBV2 combines with J gene TRBJ1-1; 9 nucleotides match TRBD1. Per germline, CDR1 SNHLY and CDR2 FYNNEI. J lost 5 bases, V lost 5 bases, and 12 bases had no gene match. This CDR3 comprises 16 residues. CDR3 DNA: TGTGCCAGCAGTCCCGGGACAGGGTCCGGATGGACTGAAGCTTTCTTT. This encodes CASSPGTGSGWTEAFF.

The CDR3 sequence is CASSRGGSSYNEQFF. The DNA for the CDR3 is TGTGCCAGCAGTAGAGGGGGCAGCTCCTACAATGAGCAGTTCTTC. The J gene is TRBJ2-1, the V gene TRBV28; TRBD1 aligns across 7 bases. This CDR3 comprises 15 residues. CDR1 MDHEN and CDR2 SYDVKM come from the germline V gene. With V trimmed by 5 bases and J by 0 bases, 4 bases remained unmatched.

This sequence joins TRBV11-2 and TRBJ1-1; D is uncertain. The germline V gene has CDR1 SGHAT and CDR2 FQNNGV. V was pared by 1 base and J by 6 bases, with 9 bases between. CDR3 length equals 13 residues. The CDR3 nucleotides read TGTGCCAGCAGCTTAGCCGGGAAGCCTGAAGCTTTCTTT. Amino acid sequence: CASSLAGKPEAFF.

The CDR3 sequence is CASSSFTRKLFF. Written as DNA, the CDR3 is TGTGCCAGCAGTTCTTTCACTCGAAAACTGTTTTTT. The V and J genes are TRBV28 and TRBJ1-4; D not resolved. The CDR3 is 12 amino acids. V was cut by 4 bases and J by 10 bases, with 10 bases left in between. CDR1 is MDHEN, CDR2 SYDVKM, per germline.

V usage is TRBV4-2 and J usage is TRBJ1-1, with TRBD1 identical over 7 bases. V dropped 1 base and J dropped 5; count of bases not matched to a gene: 10. From germline, CDR1 is LGHNA and CDR2 YNFKEQ. The CDR3 covers 16 residues. CDR3 loop: CASSQAGGTVRTEAFF. The CDR3 DNA follows: TGTGCCAGCAGCCAAGCAGGGGGGACAGTGAGGACTGAAGCTTTCTTT.

The V call is TRBV5-1, the J call TRBJ2-2; 14 bases align to TRBD2. V lost 3 bases and J lost 7; bases outside the gene matches: 5. The CDR3 consists of 16 residues. CDR1 and CDR2 from the germline V gene are SGHRS and YFSETQ. CDR3 loop: CASSSTSGRASGELFF. DNA of the CDR3: TGCGCCAGCAGCTCGACTAGCGGGAGGGCCAGCGGGGAGCTGTTTTTT.

V is TRBV4-1 and J is TRBJ2-7; possibly TRBD1 for D (5 bases). This CDR3 has 15 residues. Trimming pared 1 base from V and 4 bases from J, leaving 14 bases between. The germline V gene encodes CDR1 MGHRA and CDR2 YSYEKL. The CDR3 loop is CASSQGQPSGYEQYF. The CDR3 DNA sequence: TGCGCCAGCAGCCAAGGACAGCCGTCCGGGTACGAGCAGTACTTC.

The chain links TRBV3-1 (or the pseudogene TRBV3-2) to TRBJ2-7; D unresolved. Germline lookup yields CDR1 LGHDT and CDR2 YNNKEL (reference sequence). The CDR3 length is 16 residues. V was shortened by 4 bases and J by 3 bases, with 19 bases between the two germline ends. The CDR3 nucleotides read TGTGCCAGCAGCCCCCGCCGTACGAAAGGAGACTACGAGCAGTACTTC. Translation: CASSPRRTKGDYEQYF.

This clone showed up just once. V and J are TRBV7-2 and TRBJ2-3; 7 bases agree with TRBD1. In germline, CDR1 is SGHTA, CDR2 FQGNSA. V dropped 1 base and J dropped 6; count of bases not matched to a gene: 4. CDR3 length equals 14 residues. CDR3 sequence (DNA): TGTGCCAGCAGCTTAGTCGGGACAGCCGATACGCAGTATTTT. Translation: CASSLVGTADTQYF.

The chain links TRBV19 to TRBJ1-1; maybe TRBD1 (5 bases). V was trimmed by 8 bases and J by 4 bases, leaving 14 bases between them. This CDR3 has 13 residues. Germline lookup yields CDR1 LNHDA and CDR2 SQIVND (reference sequence). The CDR3 DNA follows: TGTGCCAGTGACCGGGGGGGAGGCACTGAAGCTTTCTTT. Amino acids: CASDRGGGTEAFF.

The chain couples TRBV13 to TRBJ2-7; 8 bases are shared with TRBD1. CDR3 length equals 17 residues. Germline V gene lookup returns CDR1 PRHDT and CDR2 FYEKMQ (reference sequence). J was trimmed by 7 bases and V by 4 bases; bases with no gene match: 18. CDR3 sequence: CASSSSSGTGPSWEQYF. The CDR3 DNA is TGTGCCAGCAGCTCGAGTTCCGGGACAGGACCCTCCTGGGAGCAGTACTTC.

This chain connects TRBV27 to TRBJ2-1; 7 bases map to TRBD2. After removal of 5 bases from V and 5 bases from J, the junction contained 9 bases not matched to a gene. The CDR3 runs 15 residues. Germline CDR1 MNHEY, CDR2 SMNVEV (reference sequence). CDR3 protein: CASSPRDYRNNEQFF. CDR3 in DNA: TGTGCCAGCAGTCCCCGGGACTACAGAAACAATGAGCAGTTCTTC.

The gene calls are TRBV5-8 and TRBJ1-4, with 10 bases aligning to TRBD1. Germline V lookup: CDR1 SGHTS, CDR2 YDEGEE. CDR3 size: 14 residues. After removal of 9 bases from V and 12 bases from J, the junction contained 14 bases not matched to a gene. CDR3 residues: CATSAGTGEEELFF. CDR3 nucleotides: TGTGCCACCTCCGCCGGGACAGGGGAAGAGGAACTGTTTTTT.

The J gene is TRBJ1-2, the V gene TRBV4-1, with D uncertain. Germline lookup yields CDR1 MGHRA and CDR2 YSYEKL. Trimming took 7 bases from V and 6 from J, leaving 24 bases between them. The CDR3 sequence is 16 residues long. As DNA, the CDR3 is TGCGCCAGCACTCCCCTAGGTGTGGAGGGAGGACATGGCTACACCTTC. Translation: CASTPLGVEGGHGYTF.

V and J are TRBV19 and TRBJ1-2; 7 bases map to TRBD1. In germline, CDR1 is LNHDA, CDR2 SQIVND (reference sequence). With 6 bases clipped from V and 5 bases from J, the junction kept 24 bases outside the gene matches. This CDR3 comprises 19 residues. The CDR3 DNA is TGTGCCAGTAGAGGGACAGAGCCAGGAGTTAGACCCTTTGCTTATGGCTACACCTTC. It codes for CASRGTEPGVRPFAYGYTF.

This chain connects TRBV5-1 to TRBJ1-4, with TRBD1 identical over 9 bases. CDR1 and CDR2 (germline): SGHRS, YFSETQ. This CDR3 has 15 residues. The junction had 4 bases not matched to a gene; V was cut back by 4 bases and J by 3 bases. CDR3 protein: CASSNRGPSNEKLFF. The CDR3 DNA reads TGCGCCAGCAGCAACAGGGGGCCGTCTAATGAAAAACTGTTTTTT.

This chain connects TRBV11-2 to TRBJ2-7; 7 bases are shared with TRBD1. J was trimmed by 3 bases and V by 4 bases; bases with no gene match: 6. The germline V gene has CDR1 SGHAT and CDR2 FQNNGV. CDR3 length: 14 residues. CDR3 loop: CASSSLTGYYEQYF. In DNA form, the CDR3 reads TGTGCCAGCAGCTCTTTGACAGGGTACTACGAGCAGTACTTC.

The rearrangement links TRBV2 to TRBJ1-3; TRBD1 is a possible D gene (6 bases). The germline gives CDR1 SNHLY, CDR2 FYNNEI. The CDR3 length is 14 residues. The V end lost 4 bases, the J end lost 0 bases, and 7 bases lay between the germline ends. In DNA, the CDR3 is TGTGCCAGCAGTGGGACAGTCTCTGGAAACACCATATATTTT. Protein sequence: CASSGTVSGNTIYF.

In nucleotides, the CDR3 is TGTGCCAGCAGCGTAGTAAACAGCGGGGGAGATGAGCAGTTCTTC. It yields the protein CASSVVNSGGDEQFF. The J gene is TRBJ2-1, the V gene TRBV9; 8 nucleotides align to TRBD2. The germline V gene encodes CDR1 SGDLS and CDR2 YYNGEE. The CDR3 is made up of 15 amino acids. V lost 0 bases, J lost 8 bases, and 7 bases stayed unmatched. The whole variable domain, remainder taken from reference TRBV9 and TRBJ2-1, is DSGVTQTPKHLITATGQRVTLRCSPRSGDLSVYWYQQSLDQGLQFLIQYYNGEERAKGNILERFSAQQFPDLHSELNLSSLELGDSALYFCASSVVNSGGDEQFFGPGTRLTVL.